This entry lists 9 T cell receptor beta chains sequenced from one sample in a study of T cell responses to AZD1222 COVID-19 vaccine. The method was immunoSEQ multiplex PCR; TCRdb's version includes in-frame clones alone and lacks a portion of them. The table includes roughly 160,000 clones, 85% to 95% detected once. This sample comprised peripheral blood, obtained on day 0 of AZD1222 vaccination. All receptors derive from an adult in good health.

This sequence joins TRBV28 and TRBJ1-2, with 9 nucleotides matching TRBD1. The CDR3 is 13 amino acids. With 7 bases clipped from V and 6 bases from J, the junction kept 6 bases outside the gene matches. Germline values: CDR1 MDHEN, CDR2 SYDVKM. The CDR3 coding sequence is TGTGCCAGCACCGGACAGGGGCGGGATGGCTACACCTTC. This translates into CASTGQGRDGYTF.

The chain combines TRBV28 with TRBJ2-5, with 7 bases aligning to TRBD1. Germline trimming cut 6 bases from V and 5 bases from J; bases unmatched to any gene: 6. This CDR3 comprises 13 residues. Germline loops: CDR1 MDHEN, CDR2 SYDVKM. CDR3 sequence (DNA): TGTGCCAGCAGAGAGGGGGCGCTTGAGACCCAGTACTTC. Translation gives CASREGALETQYF.

This clone was seen once. The chain couples TRBV4-1 to TRBJ1-5; the D is unclear. This CDR3 is 15 amino acids long. Germline values: CDR1 MGHRA, CDR2 YSYEKL. Trimming took 0 bases from V and 4 from J, leaving 10 bases between them. The CDR3, as DNA: TGCGCCAGCAGCCAAGATGGCGGGCCGAATCAGCCCCAGCATTTT. Its translation is CASSQDGGPNQPQHF.

This chain links TRBV2 with TRBJ1-2; maybe TRBD1 (5 bases). This CDR3 is built from 14 residues. V lost 6 bases and J lost 0, with 11 bases in between. Germline CDR1 and CDR2: SNHLY and FYNNEI. CDR3 nucleotides: TGTGCCAGCAGCAACCGGGACCCTAACTATGGCTACACCTTC. Its translation: CASSNRDPNYGYTF.

The chain combines TRBV14 with TRBJ2-3, with unresolved D. Germline CDR1 reads SGHDN; CDR2 reads FVKESK. V was shortened by 4 bases and J by 0 bases, with 17 bases between the two germline ends. This CDR3 spans 17 amino acids. DNA of the CDR3: TGTGCCAGCAGCCCCCATCACGTTTGGGCTAGCACAGATACGCAGTATTTT. It encodes CASSPHHVWASTDTQYF.

The chain joins TRBV7-9 to TRBJ2-7; D remains ambiguous. V was cut by 4 bases and J by 4 bases, with 11 bases left in between. The length of the CDR3 is 13 residues. The germline V gene encodes CDR1 SEHNR and CDR2 FQNEAQ (reference sequence). CDR3 bases: TGTGCCAGCAGCTCGAACCCAGGTTACGAGCAGTACTTC. This codes for CASSSNPGYEQYF.

In this sample, this clone turned up a few times. The V and J genes are TRBV5-1 and TRBJ2-2, with D possibly being TRBD1 (6 bases). The germline V gene encodes CDR1 SGHRS and CDR2 YFSETQ. V was pared by 2 bases and J by 6 bases, with 14 bases between. The CDR3 length is 15 residues. The CDR3 coding sequence is TGCGCCAGCAGCTTACGGACAGAGGGGTCCGGGGAGCTGTTTTTT. Encoded protein: CASSLRTEGSGELFF.

The chain joins TRBV29-1 to TRBJ2-7; D ambiguous. V shed 1 base and J shed 3 bases, with 10 bases lying between them. Germline V CDR1 and CDR2: SQVTM, ANQGSEA. The CDR3 spans 13 residues. CDR3 loop: CSVEGRLGYEQYF. The CDR3 coding sequence is TGCAGCGTTGAAGGACGGCTTGGCTACGAGCAGTACTTC.

This chain links TRBV28 with TRBJ1-2; 7 nucleotides match TRBD1. Germline trimming cut 2 bases from V and 8 bases from J; bases unmatched to any gene: 11. Germline loops: CDR1 MDHEN, CDR2 SYDVKM. The CDR3 totals 15 residues. CDR3 sequence: CASSLNTGDRGGYTF. CDR3 DNA: TGTGCCAGCAGTTTAAATACAGGGGACCGAGGGGGCTACACCTTC.